Shown below are 10 T cell receptor beta chains from a single sample sequenced in a study of shared clonotypes between healthy human individuals. The assay was immunoSEQ multiplex PCR, and TCRdb's table has in-frame clones only and misses some. Of a few hundred thousand clones listed, roughly 70% are singletons. The sequencing sample was made of memory CD4+ T cells sorted from blood. Subset indicated: CD45RA-negative fraction. These receptors were obtained from a young man in good health.

The V and J genes are TRBV7-9 and TRBJ2-5; 10 bases fit TRBD1. Germline V gives CDR1 SEHNR, CDR2 FQNEAQ (reference sequence). The CDR3 is 16 residues long. The J segment lost 4 bases and the V segment lost 3 bases, leaving 8 bases of the junction unmatched. In DNA form, the CDR3 reads TGTGCCAGCAGCTTCGCCCCGGGACAGGGGCGAGAGACCCAGTACTTC. It specifies CASSFAPGQGRETQYF.

This clone was recorded a few times. The genes are TRBV28 and TRBJ2-2, with D possibly being TRBD1 (5 bases). CDR1 is MDHEN and CDR2 is SYDVKM in the germline V gene. The CDR3 runs 14 residues. The V and J ends lost 5 bases and 7 bases respectively, with 14 bases between them. The CDR3 DNA is TGTGCCAGCAGTGGCAGGGATACGGGCGGGGAGCTGTTTTTT. This gives the protein CASSGRDTGGELFF.

As regards this clone: One end of the junction is discordant with germline, which a read error may explain. Within the sample, other DNA sequences also encode this same CDR3. V and J are TRBV5-1 and TRBJ2-7; D is undetermined. This CDR3 region has 15 residues. CDR1 and CDR2 from the germline V gene are SGHRS and YFSETQ. CDR3 nucleotides: TGTGCCAGCAGCTTGGATACGAGCCCTACTCTCGAGCAGTACTTC. It is translated as CASSLDTSPTLEQYF.

This chain joins TRBV2 and TRBJ2-7, with 10 positions matching TRBD1. This CDR3 is built from 14 residues. Trimming took 6 bases from V and 5 from J; bases not matched to a gene: 7. Germline CDR1 is SNHLY and CDR2 is FYNNEI. The CDR3: CASSRGDRGNEQYF. As DNA, the CDR3 is TGTGCCAGCAGCCGCGGGGACAGGGGAAACGAGCAGTACTTC.

This chain links TRBV9 with TRBJ2-2; D is unclear. V was cut by 2 bases and J by 1 base, with 9 bases left in between. From germline, CDR1 is SGDLS and CDR2 YYNGEE. CDR3 length equals 15 residues. The CDR3 bases are TGTGCCAGCAGCGTTGTTCAGGTGAACACCGGGGAGCTGTTTTTT. Residues: CASSVVQVNTGELFF.

The rearrangement joins TRBV25-1 to TRBJ2-3; 10 bases map to TRBD1. V lost 6 bases and J lost 2; bases outside the gene matches: 5. This CDR3 contains 15 residues. Germline-derived CDR1 and CDR2 are MGHDK and SYGVNS. In DNA form, the CDR3 reads TGTGCCAGCAGCCCCGGGACAGGGGTCACAGATACGCAGTATTTT. Protein: CASSPGTGVTDTQYF.

The table lists this clone with a count of one. The chain joins TRBV4-3 to TRBJ2-3; possibly TRBD2 for D (6 bases). With 3 bases removed from V and 4 bases from J, the gap between germline ends came to 17 bases. The V gene's germline CDR1 is LGHNA and CDR2 YSLEER. The CDR3 is 16 amino acids. The CDR3 region has the DNA TGCGCCAGCAGCCACCACCGTATCGGGAGCGCAGATACGCAGTATTTT. This gives the protein CASSHHRIGSADTQYF.

This chain uses TRBV6-1 with TRBJ2-7; D remains unclear. The germline CDR1 and CDR2 sequences are MNHNS and SASEGT. CDR3 length: 15 residues. Trimming shortened V by 4 bases and J by 3 bases, and 16 bases separated the two germline ends. The CDR3 sequence: CASSVLFGALYEQYF. In DNA, the CDR3 is TGTGCCAGCAGTGTTTTATTCGGAGCTCTCTACGAGCAGTACTTC.

The CDR3 DNA is TGTGCCAGCGGAGACAGGGGTTGGGAGACCCAGTACTTC. This sequence encodes CASGDRGWETQYF. The chain carries TRBV6-1 and TRBJ2-5, with 8 bases lining up with TRBD1. Germline V gene lookup returns CDR1 MNHNS and CDR2 SASEGT. This CDR3 is built from 13 residues. The V segment lost 8 bases and the J segment 5 bases; nucleotides outside the gene matches: 7.

This rearrangement joins TRBV14 to TRBJ2-3, with TRBD2 as a possible D gene (6 bases). Germline V gives CDR1 SGHDN, CDR2 FVKESK. This CDR3 has 13 amino acids. Between the trimmed V and J ends, which lost 0 bases and 15 bases, there was a span of 16 bases. CDR3 nucleotide sequence: TGTGCCAGCAGCCAAGAGCTTGGGGGGTCCGTTTATTTT. It encodes CASSQELGGSVYF. The full variable domain, with the rest looked up from reference TRBV14 and TRBJ2-3, is EAGVTQFPSHSVIEKGQTVTLRCDPISGHDNLYWYRRVMGKEIKFLLHFVKESKQDESGMPNNRFLAERTGGTYSTLKVQPAELEDSGVYFCASSQELGGSVYFGPGTRLTVL.